This T cell receptor beta chain stems from a study of T-cell memory formation after mild COVID-19. TCRdb called the 5' RACE reads again in MiXCR, with one record for every CDR3 protein. The sample gives roughly 510,000 distinct CDR3 sequences, 17% of which show up once; roughly 7.7% is in the top ten. CDR3 length: 16 amino acids. The ends were cut back, 5 bases at V and 2 bases at J, with 18 bases in the middle. The table lists this clonotype with a few counts. This TCR derives from an adult woman who had mild COVID-19 (a few samples of this study predate the infection). Cell type and time point are not known. What was sequenced was PBMCs or a T cell subset sorted from them (not recorded which). The V gene is TRBV12-3 or TRBV12-4, the J gene TRBJ1-1; D unresolved. The CDR3 nucleotides read TGTGCCAGCAGTGTATCATCCGATACCCACAACACTGAAGCTTTCTTT. It translates to CASSVSSDTHNTEAFF.